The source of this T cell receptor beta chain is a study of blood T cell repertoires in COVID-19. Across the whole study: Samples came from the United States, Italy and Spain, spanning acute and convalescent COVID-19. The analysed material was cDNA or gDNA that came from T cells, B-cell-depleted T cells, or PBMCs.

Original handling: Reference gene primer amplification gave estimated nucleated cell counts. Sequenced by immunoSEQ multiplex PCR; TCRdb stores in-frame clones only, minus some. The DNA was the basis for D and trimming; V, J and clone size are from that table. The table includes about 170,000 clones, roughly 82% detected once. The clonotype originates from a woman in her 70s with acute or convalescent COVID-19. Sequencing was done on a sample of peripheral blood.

CDR3 nucleotide sequence: TGTGCCAGCAGCAGCCGGGGACAGGTTGCCTCTGGAAACACCATATATTTT. Its protein is CASSSRGQVASGNTIYF. This chain joins TRBV7-9 and TRBJ1-3; 8 bases fit TRBD1. The length of the CDR3 is 17 residues. After removal of 5 bases from V and 0 bases from J, the junction contained 9 bases not matched to a gene. Germline CDR1 SEHNR, CDR2 FQNEAQ (reference sequence).